These 29 T cell receptor beta chains were sequenced from one sample in a study of blood T cell repertoires in COVID-19. Only in-frame clones appear in the TCRdb table, and some are missing; sequencing was by immunoSEQ multiplex PCR. The repertoire holds fewer than 200,000 clones, roughly 80% seen once, with roughly 2% in the top ten. Sample: peripheral blood. These TCRs come from a woman older than 75 with acute or convalescent COVID-19.

CDR3 region: CASSLGGLGYGYTF. The CDR3 nucleotides are TGTGCCAGCAGCTTGGGGGGGCTTGGCTATGGCTACACCTTC. The chain is built from TRBV5-5 and TRBJ1-2; D might be TRBD1 (6 bases). The V end was cut by 0 bases, the J end by 4 bases, with 10 bases between. Germline values: CDR1 SGHKS, CDR2 YYEKEE (reference sequence). CDR3 length equals 14 residues.

The rearrangement uses TRBV5-4 and TRBJ2-5; 7 positions match TRBD2. This CDR3 contains 15 residues. CDR1 is SGHNT and CDR2 is YYREEE in the germline V gene (reference sequence). The V gene end was trimmed by 2 bases and the J gene end by 3 bases; junction bases not matched to a gene: 7. The CDR3 sequence: CASSFDSGEEETQYF. CDR3 DNA sequence: TGTGCCAGCAGCTTCGACAGCGGGGAAGAAGAGACCCAGTACTTC.

V usage is TRBV5-4 and J usage is TRBJ2-2; D perhaps matches TRBD2 (5 bases). Germline CDR1 SGHNT, CDR2 YYREEE (reference sequence). V lost 4 bases, J lost 3 bases, and 16 bases lay in between. The CDR3 has 16 residues. The CDR3 nucleotides read TGTGCCAGCAGCACGGGAACACCGACGTACACCGGGGAGCTGTTTTTT. Amino acid sequence: CASSTGTPTYTGELFF.

In its sample, this clone was seen a few times. The V and J genes are TRBV19 and TRBJ1-1; 9 nucleotides line up with TRBD1. The V gene end was trimmed by 5 bases and the J gene end by 4 bases; junction bases not matched to a gene: 11. CDR3 length: 16 residues. Per germline, CDR1 LNHDA and CDR2 SQIVND (reference sequence). The CDR3 region is CASSPLKADRGTEAFF. The CDR3 DNA sequence: TGTGCCAGTAGTCCATTAAAGGCGGACAGGGGCACTGAAGCTTTCTTT.

The DNA for the CDR3 is TGTGCCAGCAGCCCCAGAGCCGCGGGTGGAAGCACAGATACGCAGTATTTT. Translation: CASSPRAAGGSTDTQYF. The V gene is TRBV3-1 (or the pseudogene TRBV3-2), the J gene TRBJ2-3, with D maybe TRBD2 (5 bases). The CDR3 sequence is 17 residues long. Germline CDR1 reads LGHDT; CDR2 reads YNNKEL (reference sequence). V was pared by 4 bases and J by 0 bases, with 17 bases between.

The chain combines TRBV19 with TRBJ2-5; 11 nucleotides match TRBD2. This CDR3 is built from 15 residues. Germline V gene sequence: CDR1 LNHDA, CDR2 SQIVND (reference sequence). J gave up 0 bases and V 8 bases, and 5 bases lay outside the gene matches. The CDR3 loop is CASARTSGYQETQYF. The CDR3 DNA reads TGTGCCAGTGCGAGGACTAGCGGGTACCAAGAGACCCAGTACTTC.

V and J are TRBV30 and TRBJ1-1; D is perhaps TRBD1 (5 bases). Germline V lookup: CDR1 GTSNPN, CDR2 SVGIG (reference sequence). Trimming left V 1 base short and J 5 bases short, with 8 bases between. The length of the CDR3 is 12 residues. CDR3 nucleotide sequence: TGTGCCTGGAGTGATAGGGGTACTGAAGCTTTCTTT. Its translation: CAWSDRGTEAFF.

This clone occurred once. The chain has TRBV7-2 and TRBJ1-5, with 7 positions matching TRBD1. The CDR3 has 19 residues. Losses at the gene ends were 5 bases for V and 0 bases for J; bases not matched to a gene: 16. CDR1 SGHTA and CDR2 FQGNSA come from the germline V gene. CDR3 bases: TGTGCCAGCAGCCCCACGCGGGACAGCCTCGTAAATAGCAATCAGCCCCAGCATTTT. Translation gives CASSPTRDSLVNSNQPQHF. The full variable domain, in which reference TRBV7-2 and TRBJ1-5 provide the parts outside the CDR3, is GAGVSQSPSNKVTEKGKDVELRCDPISGHTALYWYRQSLGQGLEFLIYFQGNSAPDKSGLPSDRFSAERTGGSVSTLTIQRTQQEDSAVYLCASSPTRDSLVNSNQPQHFGDGTRLSIL.

The chain recombines TRBV3-1 (or the pseudogene TRBV3-2) with TRBJ2-3; no reliable D call. The length of the CDR3 is 15 residues. V gave up 0 bases and J gave up 8 bases, with 15 bases separating them. The germline V gene has CDR1 LGHDT and CDR2 YNNKEL (reference sequence). The CDR3 sequence: CASSQDLRWVGTQYF. In DNA, the CDR3 is TGTGCCAGCAGCCAAGATCTGCGGTGGGTGGGTACGCAGTATTTT.

This clone was detected a few times. The V and J genes are TRBV27 and TRBJ1-1, with D unclear. V lost 6 bases and J lost 8, with 28 bases in between. The V gene's germline CDR1 is MNHEY and CDR2 SMNVEV (reference sequence). The CDR3 loop spans 17 amino acids. This chain's CDR3 is CASRFYRLGDGEGEAFF. DNA for the CDR3: TGTGCCAGCAGATTTTATAGATTAGGTGATGGTGAGGGCGAAGCTTTCTTT.

This rearrangement joins TRBV15 to TRBJ2-1; 14 nucleotides line up with TRBD2. The length of the CDR3 is 17 residues. The V and J ends lost 3 bases and 6 bases, in that order; junction bases with no gene match: 7. The V gene's germline CDR1 is LNHNV and CDR2 YYDKDF (reference sequence). The chain's CDR3 is CATSRRLAGGSSNEQFF. CDR3 coding DNA: TGTGCCACCAGCAGGCGACTAGCGGGGGGGTCAAGCAATGAGCAGTTCTTC.

This clone was counted only a few times. The chain carries TRBV29-1 and TRBJ2-7, with 9 bases lining up with TRBD1. Losses at the gene ends were 4 bases for V and 2 bases for J; bases not matched to a gene: 6. The CDR3 is made up of 14 amino acids. CDR1 is SQVTM, CDR2 ANQGSEA, per germline. CDR3 protein: CSVGGTGQTYEQYF. CDR3 nucleotide sequence: TGCAGCGTTGGGGGGACAGGGCAAACCTACGAGCAGTACTTC.

The V gene is TRBV9, the J gene TRBJ2-1; weak D call: TRBD2 (6 bases). CDR1 and CDR2 from the germline V gene are SGDLS and YYNGEE. This CDR3 region has 15 residues. V was clipped by 4 bases and J by 6 bases, with 17 bases between them. For the CDR3, the DNA is TGTGCCAGCAGCCCCTGGGGGGTGGCGGCCAATGAGCAGTTCTTC. It translates to CASSPWGVAANEQFF.

The rearrangement uses TRBV7-2 and TRBJ2-3; 7 bases fit TRBD2. Germline CDR1 is SGHTA and CDR2 is FQGNSA. The trim removed 1 base at V and 6 bases at J, leaving 7 bases unmatched. The CDR3 is 15 amino acids. CDR3 in DNA: TGTGCCAGCAGCTTAGTGGGCGGAGCGGGGGATACGCAGTATTTT. It specifies CASSLVGGAGDTQYF.

The chain couples TRBV9 to TRBJ2-1, with TRBD2 matching over 12 bases. The CDR3 consists of 16 residues. Germline loops: CDR1 SGDLS, CDR2 YYNGEE. V lost 4 bases to trimming and J lost 6 bases; unmatched junction nucleotides: 8. CDR3 loop: CASSTRTSGTGNEQFF. The DNA of the CDR3 is TGTGCCAGCAGCACAAGGACTAGCGGGACAGGCAATGAGCAGTTCTTC.

This chain connects TRBV5-1 to TRBJ2-2; 11 positions match TRBD2. J gave up 5 bases and V 2 bases, and 5 bases lay outside the gene matches. The V gene's germline CDR1 is SGHRS and CDR2 YFSETQ. CDR3 size: 16 residues. CDR3 coding DNA: TGCGCCAGCAGCTTAGGGACTAGCGGAGCAACCGGGGAGCTGTTTTTT. Translating gives CASSLGTSGATGELFF.

The rearrangement uses TRBV4-2 and TRBJ2-7; the D is unclear. The CDR3 is 14 amino acids. Between the trimmed V and J ends, which lost 0 bases and 1 base, there was a span of 7 bases. Germline V gene lookup returns CDR1 LGHNA and CDR2 YNFKEQ. For the CDR3, the DNA is TGTGCCAGCAGCCAAGAGATCACATCCTACGAGCAGTACTTC. It codes for CASSQEITSYEQYF.

A few counts support this clone. The chain joins TRBV7-9 to TRBJ1-2, with a possible D match to TRBD1 (6 bases). Germline CDR1 SEHNR, CDR2 FQNEAQ (reference sequence). The CDR3 is 14 residues long. Trimming removed 7 bases at V and 7 bases at J, with 19 bases between. CDR3 loop: CASTRGGGVRGYTF. The CDR3 coding sequence is TGTGCCAGCACTCGAGGGGGGGGCGTCCGTGGCTACACCTTC.

The gene calls are TRBV7-8 and TRBJ1-3; 8 bases align to TRBD1. The V gene's germline CDR1 is SGHVS and CDR2 FQNEAQ. The CDR3 is made up of 17 amino acids. V shed 5 bases, J shed 0 bases, and the junction held 9 bases outside the gene matches. This CDR3 reads CASSPGQGRSSGNTIYF. DNA for the CDR3: TGTGCCAGCAGCCCCGGACAGGGTAGGAGCTCTGGAAACACCATATATTTT.

The chain is built from TRBV9 and TRBJ1-1; weak D call: TRBD1 (6 bases). CDR3 length equals 15 residues. CDR1 SGDLS and CDR2 YYNGEE come from the germline V gene. V was trimmed by 4 bases and J by 1 base, leaving 14 bases between them. The CDR3 protein is CASSPSGAQNTEAFF. CDR3 DNA sequence: TGTGCCAGCAGCCCCTCAGGGGCGCAGAACACTGAAGCTTTCTTT.

The V and J genes are TRBV25-1 and TRBJ1-1; the D is unclear. The length of the CDR3 is 10 residues. CDR1 and CDR2 from the germline V gene are MGHDK and SYGVNS. The V end lost 4 bases, the J end lost 8 bases, and 5 bases lay between the germline ends. CDR3 in DNA: TGTGCCAGCAGTGGACTAGAAGCTTTCTTT. Amino acids: CASSGLEAFF.

This clone was recorded a few times. V is TRBV25-1 and J is TRBJ2-7; D perhaps matches TRBD2 (5 bases). Germline V gives CDR1 MGHDK, CDR2 SYGVNS. The CDR3 is 11 residues long. Trimming removed 6 bases at V and 6 bases at J, with 9 bases between. CDR3 sequence (DNA): TGTGCCAGCAGGGGAGTACGCGAGCAGTACTTC. Translation gives CASRGVREQYF.

The chain recombines TRBV28 with TRBJ1-5, with D maybe TRBD1 (5 bases). Trimming pared 7 bases from V and 3 bases from J, leaving 10 bases between. Germline V gene data show CDR1 as MDHEN and CDR2 as SYDVKM. CDR3 length equals 13 residues. DNA for the CDR3: TGTGCCAGCACGACAGACTCCAATCAGCCCCAGCATTTT. This sequence encodes CASTTDSNQPQHF.

The CDR3 region is CASRRQGENTEAFF. CDR3 DNA sequence: TGTGCCAGCAGAAGACAGGGCGAGAACACTGAAGCTTTCTTT. This chain joins TRBV6-5 and TRBJ1-1, with 7 bases matching TRBD1. With 6 bases clipped from V and 1 base from J, the junction kept 5 bases outside the gene matches. Germline CDR1 MNHEY, CDR2 SVGAGI. This CDR3 has 14 residues.

V gene TRBV19 combines with J gene TRBJ2-7; 9 bases are a match to TRBD2. After removal of 6 bases from V and 6 bases from J, the junction contained 6 bases not matched to a gene. Germline V gene lookup returns CDR1 LNHDA and CDR2 SQIVND (reference sequence). CDR3 size: 13 residues. Here the CDR3 reads CASSQSGGIEQYF. The DNA of the CDR3 is TGTGCCAGTAGCCAAAGCGGGGGGATCGAGCAGTACTTC.

This chain links TRBV6-5 with TRBJ1-2; 7 bases line up with TRBD1. The CDR3 is 15 residues long. The V segment lost 4 bases and the J segment 2 bases; nucleotides outside the gene matches: 7. The germline gives CDR1 MNHEY, CDR2 SVGAGI. The CDR3 sequence: CASSFTGVGNYGYTF. Written as DNA, the CDR3 is TGTGCCAGCAGTTTTACAGGGGTGGGAAACTATGGCTACACCTTC.

This rearrangement joins TRBV14 to TRBJ1-2; no definite D call. Trimming removed 0 bases from V and 4 bases from J, with 6 bases in between. CDR1 SGHDN and CDR2 FVKESK come from the germline V gene. This CDR3 comprises 13 residues. This CDR3 reads CASSQDHFYGYTF. DNA of the CDR3: TGTGCCAGCAGCCAAGATCACTTCTATGGCTACACCTTC.

The V and J genes are TRBV4-2 and TRBJ1-3; TRBD1 matches 7 bases. Germline CDR1 and CDR2: LGHNA and YNFKEQ. This CDR3 is built from 14 residues. The trim removed 5 bases at V and 3 bases at J, leaving 4 bases unmatched. The CDR3 DNA sequence: TGTGCCAGCAGCGAGGGGGCCGGTGGAAACACCATATATTTT. It encodes CASSEGAGGNTIYF.

This clone was recorded only once. The chain recombines TRBV9 with TRBJ1-1; weak D call: TRBD1 (6 bases). The CDR3 has 16 amino acids. The V gene lost 6 bases and the J gene lost 1 base, with 19 bases spanning the gap. Per germline, CDR1 SGDLS and CDR2 YYNGEE. The CDR3 reads CASTPGLQGKNTEAFF. Written as DNA, the CDR3 is TGTGCCAGCACCCCGGGGCTACAGGGAAAGAACACTGAAGCTTTCTTT.